This record concerns one TCR beta chain sequence. Its antigen is not known. The sample belongs to a study of shared clonotypes between healthy human individuals. Study overall: A few men and a couple of women, aged 18 to 49, were donors. Whole-study findings and limits: Limitation of the genetic and exposure-history diversity represented came from the few donors.

Per the germline V gene, CDR1 is LGHNA and CDR2 is YSLEER. Trimming pared 1 base from V and 5 bases from J, leaving 10 bases between. The CDR3 is made up of 14 amino acids. Deep level was the assay's run setting. Sequencing was performed with immunoSEQ multiplex PCR; in TCRdb, only in-frame clones are kept and a portion is missing. This sample has 1.5 million to 2.5 million clones; just under 95% occur once, and the top ten carry approximately 1%. Naive CD8 cells comprised CD45RO-negative, CCR7-positively selected cells, excluding terminally differentiated effector memory CD45RA+ cells. Donors comprised only Caucasian adults living in Nashville, Tennessee.

The chain joins TRBV4-3 to TRBJ2-3, with a weak D call TRBD1 (5 bases). The TCR originated in a young man in good health. The sample consisted of naive CD8+ T cells sorted from blood. CDR3 sequence: CASSQVVRGDTQYF. As DNA, the CDR3 is TGCGCCAGCAGCCAAGTGGTTAGGGGAGATACGCAGTATTTT.